This TCR beta chain was sequenced for a study of T cell responses to AZD1222 COVID-19 vaccine. V was pared by 7 bases and J by 0 bases, with 12 bases between. The germline CDR1 and CDR2 sequences are SNHLY and FYNNEI. The CDR3 length is 15 residues. Notes on the study in general: Donors skewed white British and female; clonal diversity was possibly underestimated. With dominance at 160-218 and 743-854, vaccine-associated CD4 TCRs spanned spike.

Worth noting for this clone: Its antigen is unidentified.

Clones were read by immunoSEQ multiplex PCR, and TCRdb kept only the in-frame ones, dropping some. The table records 60,000 to 75,000 clones, roughly 90% of them present only once. The V call is TRBV2, the J call TRBJ1-4; maybe TRBD1 (6 bases). The material sequenced was peripheral blood, taken on day 0 of AZD1222 vaccination. The receptor's source is an adult in good health. CDR3 amino acids: CASMRTEATNEKLFF. The DNA for the CDR3 is TGTGCCAGCATGAGGACAGAAGCAACTAATGAAAAACTGTTTTTT.